Following are 23 T cell receptor beta chains from one sample sequenced in a study of T cell changes during pregnancy in multiple sclerosis. Generated by immunoSEQ multiplex PCR, the TCRdb table keeps only in-frame clones and is missing some. The data hold about 38,000 clones, with more than 85% observed a single time. Material: CD8+ T cells from peripheral blood mononuclear cells, obtained after pregnancy. Every receptor here comes from a female donor with multiple sclerosis, enrolled in a pregnancy study.

The chain links TRBV7-9 to TRBJ2-7; TRBD1 might be the D (6 bases). The CDR3 covers 15 residues. V dropped 3 bases and J dropped 2 bases, with 14 bases sitting between them. Germline CDR1 and CDR2: SEHNR and FQNEAQ (reference sequence). The CDR3 here is CASSFRGREPYEQYF. The CDR3 region has the DNA TGTGCCAGCAGCTTCAGGGGTCGCGAGCCCTACGAGCAGTACTTC. Together with reference TRBV7-9 and TRBJ2-7, the CDR3 gives the full variable domain: DTGVSQNPRHKITKRGQNVTFRCDPISEHNRLYWYRQTLGQGPEFLTYFQNEAQLEKSRLLSDRFSAERPKGSFSTLEIQRTEQGDSAMYLCASSFRGREPYEQYFGPGTRLTVT.

This clone was observed a single time. The genes are TRBV27 and TRBJ2-1, with TRBD2 as a possible D gene (6 bases). Between the trimmed V and J ends, which lost 0 bases and 9 bases, there was a span of 9 bases. Looked up from germline, CDR1 is MNHEY and CDR2 is SMNVEV (reference sequence). This CDR3 comprises 13 residues. The CDR3 protein is CASSLSAGSEQFF. The CDR3 DNA sequence: TGTGCCAGCAGTTTATCTGCCGGGAGTGAGCAGTTCTTC.

This clone occurred once. The chain couples TRBV4-2 to TRBJ2-3; D might be TRBD2 (6 bases). V lost 2 bases and J 2 bases, leaving 17 bases between the germline ends. There are 17 residues in the CDR3. Germline V lookup: CDR1 LGHNA, CDR2 YNFKEQ. In DNA, the CDR3 is TGTGCCAGCAGCCAATCTAGCGAGACAAGCTTCACAGATACGCAGTATTTT. Translated: CASSQSSETSFTDTQYF.

The chain combines TRBV5-1 with TRBJ2-7; TRBD1 agrees at 9 bases. The V segment lost 5 bases and the J segment 4 bases; nucleotides outside the gene matches: 7. This CDR3 has 14 amino acids. The germline CDR1 and CDR2 sequences are SGHRS and YFSETQ. CDR3 amino acids: CASRPPGQGYEQYF. CDR3 coding DNA: TGCGCCAGCAGGCCTCCGGGACAGGGTTACGAGCAGTACTTC.

The genes are TRBV7-8 and TRBJ2-7, with 8 bases identical to TRBD2. The CDR3 runs to 14 residues. The germline CDR1 and CDR2 sequences are SGHVS and FQNEAQ. In DNA, the CDR3 is TGTGCATCCGGGGGCAGCGGGAGCGGCTACGAGCAGTACTTC. This translates into CASGGSGSGYEQYF.

V gene TRBV29-1 combines with J gene TRBJ1-1, with D possibly matching TRBD1 (5 bases). The CDR3 is made up of 16 amino acids. The V gene lost 3 bases and the J gene lost 0 bases, with 17 bases spanning the gap. CDR1 and CDR2 (germline): SQVTM, ANQGSEA. The CDR3 here is CSVEGIEGRMNTEAFF. As DNA, the CDR3 is TGCAGCGTTGAGGGGATTGAGGGGAGGATGAACACTGAAGCTTTCTTT.

V is TRBV27 and J is TRBJ1-1; D remains ambiguous. The V end was cut by 8 bases, the J end by 6 bases, with 10 bases between. The CDR3 is 11 residues long. The germline CDR1 and CDR2 sequences are MNHEY and SMNVEV (reference sequence). CDR3 amino acids: CASQRASEAFF. The CDR3 DNA sequence: TGTGCCAGCCAAAGAGCCTCTGAAGCTTTCTTT.

The rearrangement links TRBV7-9 to TRBJ1-2, with D possibly TRBD1 on 5 matching bases. This CDR3 is built from 13 residues. The V and J ends lost 1 base and 8 bases respectively, with 11 bases between them. Germline V lookup: CDR1 SEHNR, CDR2 FQNEAQ (reference sequence). CDR3 bases: TGTGCCAGCAGCTTAGGTGCGACAGAGGGCTACACCTTC. The encoded protein is CASSLGATEGYTF.

The rearrangement links TRBV28 to TRBJ2-1; a possible D gene is TRBD2 (6 bases). The CDR3 length is 15 residues. V lost 7 bases, J lost 7 bases, and 20 bases lay in between. Germline V gives CDR1 MDHEN, CDR2 SYDVKM. The CDR3 sequence: CASTILAPGGNEQFF. The CDR3 DNA reads as TGTGCCAGCACCATACTAGCACCAGGAGGTAATGAGCAGTTCTTC.

The genes are TRBV4-2 and TRBJ1-1, with D maybe TRBD1 (5 bases). The CDR3 spans 20 residues. V was clipped by 6 bases and J by 4 bases, with 33 bases between them. Germline V gives CDR1 LGHNA, CDR2 YNFKEQ. CDR3 region: CASRPLNFDSPGSWSTEAFF. Here the CDR3 DNA reads TGTGCCAGCAGGCCCCTCAACTTTGACAGTCCTGGTTCTTGGAGCACTGAAGCTTTCTTT.

The chain combines TRBV13 with TRBJ2-5, with D possibly TRBD2 on 6 matching bases. The CDR3 loop spans 14 amino acids. Trimming stripped 2 bases from V and 4 bases from J, with 11 bases between. Germline V gene lookup returns CDR1 PRHDT and CDR2 FYEKMQ (reference sequence). The CDR3 bases are TGTGCCAGCAGCTTAAGGGACTTTCGAGAGACCCAGTACTTC. This codes for CASSLRDFRETQYF.

In its sample, this clone was seen once. This chain joins TRBV5-3 and TRBJ1-3, with 7 bases fitting TRBD1. TRBV5-3 qualifies as an ORF whose function is uncertain. J gave up 0 bases and V 4 bases, and 13 bases lay outside the gene matches. This CDR3 is built from 18 residues. In nucleotides, the CDR3 is TGTGCCAGAAGCCCTTGGACAGGACTCAATGTCTCTGGAAACACCATATATTTT. Protein sequence: CARSPWTGLNVSGNTIYF.

The V gene is TRBV27, the J gene TRBJ1-5, with D tentatively TRBD1 (6 bases). CDR3 size: 18 residues. Trimming stripped 0 bases from V and 4 bases from J, with 19 bases between. Germline-derived CDR1 and CDR2 are MNHEY and SMNVEV (reference sequence). CDR3 loop: CASSLSGPQDRYNQPQHF. The CDR3 nucleotides are TGTGCCAGCAGTTTATCCGGCCCCCAAGACAGGTATAATCAGCCCCAGCATTTT.

The genes are TRBV10-2 and TRBJ2-1, with 7 bases aligning to TRBD2. Germline V lookup: CDR1 WSHSY, CDR2 SAAADI. J lost 10 bases, V lost 3 bases, and 3 bases had no gene match. This CDR3 has 12 amino acids. The CDR3 sequence: CASSDAGAEQFF. Written as DNA, the CDR3 is TGCGCCAGCAGTGACGCGGGAGCGGAGCAGTTCTTC.

The chain joins TRBV4-1 to TRBJ2-1, with 9 nucleotides matching TRBD2. V trimming: 0 bases; J trimming: 4 bases; junction bases outside the gene matches: 7. The CDR3 has 17 residues. CDR1 is MGHRA, CDR2 YSYEKL, per germline. In DNA, the CDR3 is TGCGCCAGCAGCCAAGAATGGCTAGCGGGGATTTACAATGAGCAGTTCTTC. Its translation is CASSQEWLAGIYNEQFF.

The V gene is TRBV7-2, the J gene TRBJ2-1; D unclear. The CDR3 totals 16 residues. From germline, CDR1 is SGHTA and CDR2 FQGNSA. The V and J ends lost 0 bases and 3 bases respectively, with 12 bases between them. This CDR3 reads CASSLAVAESYNEQFF. CDR3 bases: TGTGCCAGCAGCTTAGCGGTCGCGGAGAGCTACAATGAGCAGTTCTTC.

The chain employs TRBV28 and TRBJ2-3, with 7 bases fitting TRBD2. V dropped 5 bases and J dropped 0; count of bases not matched to a gene: 8. The germline gives CDR1 MDHEN, CDR2 SYDVKM. This CDR3 comprises 16 residues. The CDR3 bases are TGTGCCAGCAGTCCCATGCCGGGGGGTAGCACAGATACGCAGTATTTT. Its protein product is CASSPMPGGSTDTQYF.

V usage is TRBV23-1 and J usage is TRBJ2-3; D possibly corresponds to TRBD2 (6 bases). TRBV23-1 is filed as an ORF, its function uncertain. The CDR3 is 18 residues long. Trimming removed 0 bases from V and 1 base from J, with 17 bases in between. DNA of the CDR3: TGCGCCAGCAGTCAATCGCAGGGAGGAGGGACCCGCACAGATACGCAGTATTTT. This encodes CASSQSQGGGTRTDTQYF.

The chain couples TRBV27 to TRBJ1-1; D may be TRBD1 (5 bases). Deletions cut 3 bases from V and 6 bases from J, with 17 bases between. The CDR3 loop spans 15 amino acids. Germline CDR1 MNHEY, CDR2 SMNVEV (reference sequence). The CDR3 DNA follows: TGTGCCAGCAGTTTTGCGGGGGGTGGGGTACCTGAAGCTTTCTTT. Translated: CASSFAGGGVPEAFF.

This chain joins TRBV4-1 and TRBJ1-5, with TRBD1 identical over 12 bases. The CDR3 is 16 amino acids. Looked up from germline, CDR1 is MGHRA and CDR2 is YSYEKL. Trimming cost V 0 bases and J 6 bases; bases outside gene matches: 3. The CDR3 DNA reads as TGCGCCAGCAGCCAAGATGGGACAGGGGGCATTCAGCCCCAGCATTTT. It specifies CASSQDGTGGIQPQHF.

The rearrangement joins TRBV5-5 to TRBJ2-1, with D possibly matching TRBD2 (6 bases). Germline V gene lookup returns CDR1 SGHKS and CDR2 YYEKEE (reference sequence). CDR3 length: 17 amino acids. The V end lost 2 bases, the J end lost 0 bases, and 15 bases lay between the germline ends. CDR3 in amino acids: CASSFPGGDLSYNEQFF. Written as DNA, the CDR3 is TGTGCCAGCAGCTTTCCGGGCGGGGACCTCTCCTACAATGAGCAGTTCTTC. The whole variable domain, filled in from reference TRBV5-5 and TRBJ2-1, reads DAGVTQSPTHLIKTRGQQVTLRCSPISGHKSVSWYQQVLGQGPQFIFQYYEKEERGRGNFPDRFSARQFPNYSSELNVNALLLGDSALYLCASSFPGGDLSYNEQFFGPGTRLTVL.

V usage is TRBV28 and J usage is TRBJ1-5; 7 nucleotides agree with TRBD1. With 5 bases clipped from V and 3 bases from J, the junction kept 10 bases outside the gene matches. The length of the CDR3 is 16 residues. CDR1 is MDHEN and CDR2 is SYDVKM in the germline V gene. CDR3 DNA: TGTGCCAGCAGTCCTTTCCCTCAGGGGGTCAATCAGCCCCAGCATTTT. Translation gives CASSPFPQGVNQPQHF. Variable domain in full (rest from reference TRBV28 and TRBJ1-5): DVKVTQSSRYLVKRTGEKVFLECVQDMDHENMFWYRQDPGLGLRLIYFSYDVKMKEKGDIPEGYSVSREKKERFSLILESASTNQTSMYLCASSPFPQGVNQPQHFGDGTRLSIL.

The chain carries TRBV27 and TRBJ2-1; 14 nucleotides line up with TRBD2. The CDR3 runs 18 residues. The J segment lost 0 bases and the V segment lost 8 bases, leaving 9 bases of the junction unmatched. Per the germline V gene, CDR1 is MNHEY and CDR2 is SMNVEV (reference sequence). The CDR3 coding sequence is TGTGCCAGCCGCTTGACTAGCGGGAGGGGAAGCTCCTACAATGAGCAGTTCTTC. Protein sequence: CASRLTSGRGSSYNEQFF.